The 14 T cell receptor beta chains below come from one sample, sequenced in a study of blood T cells in healthy people across ages. A second PCR of 7 to 11 cycles used a sample-barcoded 5' primer and a J-beta primer mix. TCRdb redid the calling of the 5' RACE reads with MiXCR, one entry per CDR3 protein. The sample includes around 280,000 distinct CDR3 sequences, roughly 29% seen only once; the top ten take approximately 30%. Sequencing input: blood. These receptors all come from a woman between 65 and 79 years old in good health.

This clonotype was observed a handful of times. The V call is TRBV18, the J call TRBJ1-5; 7 positions agree with TRBD1. The CDR3 is 15 residues long. Germline loops: CDR1 KGHSH, CDR2 LQKENI. V lost 3 bases to trimming and J lost 4 bases; unmatched junction nucleotides: 6. The CDR3 nucleotides read TGTGCCAGCTCACCTACACAGGGGCAAAATCAGCCCCAGCATTTT. Translated, it gives CASSPTQGQNQPQHF.

This clonotype has at least ten counts. V and J are TRBV5-1 and TRBJ1-2; no reliable D call. Germline CDR1 and CDR2: SGHRS and YFSETQ. This CDR3 has 14 amino acids. Trimming shortened V by 0 bases and J by 0 bases, and 6 bases separated the two germline ends. The CDR3 DNA is TGCGCCAGCAGCTTGGAGACCGCTAACTATGGCTACACCTTC. Protein sequence: CASSLETANYGYTF.

The chain carries TRBV2 and TRBJ2-1; no reliable D call. The germline CDR1 and CDR2 sequences are SNHLY and FYNNEI. The CDR3 contains 14 residues. With 4 bases removed from V and 4 bases from J, the gap between germline ends came to 11 bases. CDR3 sequence (DNA): TGTGCCAGCAGTGTCCTGGCTAGATACAATGAGCAGTTCTTC. The encoded protein is CASSVLARYNEQFF.

This chain uses TRBV29-1 with TRBJ2-3, with 9 positions matching TRBD1. The CDR3 is 15 amino acids. The junction had 7 bases not matched to a gene; V was cut back by 6 bases and J by 0 bases. In germline, CDR1 is SQVTM, CDR2 ANQGSEA. This CDR3 reads CSVHRTGASTDTQYF. The CDR3 nucleotides are TGCAGCGTGCACCGGACAGGGGCTAGCACAGATACGCAGTATTTT.

This chain connects TRBV28 to TRBJ2-3, with 8 bases identical to TRBD1. Losses at the gene ends were 6 bases for V and 3 bases for J; bases not matched to a gene: 8. Germline-derived CDR1 and CDR2 are MDHEN and SYDVKM. The CDR3 is 15 residues long. The CDR3 loop reads CASRDQGAPTDTQYF. The CDR3 DNA follows: TGTGCCAGCAGGGATCAGGGGGCGCCGACAGATACGCAGTATTTT.

For this clonotype: The junction departs from the called germline gene at one end, perhaps through a read error. This sequence joins TRBV27 and TRBJ1-6; 12 nucleotides align to TRBD1. The CDR3 totals 13 residues. From germline, CDR1 is MNHEY and CDR2 SMNVEV (reference sequence). The DNA of the CDR3 is TGTGCCAGCAGGGGACAGGGGGCAGAACCCATCCACTTT. Protein product: CASRGQGAEPIHF.

This chain links TRBV12-3 or TRBV12-4 with TRBJ2-1; a possible D gene is TRBD1 (6 bases). Deletions cut 2 bases from V and 6 bases from J, with 8 bases between. This CDR3 comprises 13 residues. The CDR3 DNA is TGTGCCAGCAGTTTACAGGGGATCAATGAGCAGTTCTTC. As protein: CASSLQGINEQFF.

This clonotype has a handful of counts. The rearrangement joins TRBV2 to TRBJ1-4; the match to TRBD1 covers 7 bases. Germline V gene lookup returns CDR1 SNHLY and CDR2 FYNNEI. J was trimmed by 10 bases and V by 4 bases; bases with no gene match: 12. CDR3 length equals 15 residues. The CDR3 spells CASSARMTGSGKLFF. CDR3 in DNA: TGTGCCAGCAGTGCCCGAATGACAGGGTCAGGAAAACTGTTTTTT.

This clonotype was observed a few times. V and J are TRBV2 and TRBJ2-5, with TRBD1 matching over 8 bases. The CDR3 has 15 amino acids. CDR1 is SNHLY and CDR2 is FYNNEI in the germline V gene. The V and J ends lost 5 bases and 2 bases, in that order; junction bases with no gene match: 7. The CDR3 is CASSRTGQGQETQYF. CDR3 nucleotides: TGTGCCAGCAGTAGGACAGGACAGGGTCAAGAGACCCAGTACTTC.

This clonotype was seen a handful of times. The junction departs from the called germline gene at one end, perhaps through a read error. The genes are TRBV5-1 and TRBJ2-3, with 7 bases lining up with TRBD1. The germline gives CDR1 SGHRS, CDR2 YFSETQ. CDR3 length equals 16 residues. The CDR3 here is CASSLVGRGSTDTQYF. The CDR3 bases are TGCGCCAGCAGCTTGGTAGGCAGGGGGAGCACAGATACACAGTATTTT.

In its sample, this clonotype was seen a few times. The V gene is TRBV3-1, the J gene TRBJ2-1; 7 bases match TRBD1. The CDR3 totals 14 residues. V shed 3 bases, J shed 7 bases, and the junction held 6 bases outside the gene matches. Germline CDR1 and CDR2: LGHDT and YNNKEL (reference sequence). CDR3 DNA: TGTGCCAGCAGCCAGAGACAGGGCGTAAATGAGCAGTTCTTC. This sequence encodes CASSQRQGVNEQFF.

This chain joins TRBV20-1 and TRBJ2-5, with 11 bases that match TRBD2. Trimming took 1 base from V and 5 from J; bases not matched to a gene: 9. CDR3 length: 16 residues. Germline V gene lookup returns CDR1 DFQATT and CDR2 SNEGSKA (reference sequence). In nucleotides, the CDR3 is TGCAGTGCTAGAGTAGCGGGAGGGCCTGCTTTTGAGACCCAGTACTTC. Translated: CSARVAGGPAFETQYF.

This clonotype was observed once. The chain joins TRBV20-1 to TRBJ1-1; 10 bases line up with TRBD1. The CDR3 covers 15 residues. Per germline, CDR1 DFQATT and CDR2 SNEGSKA (reference sequence). V lost 3 bases, J lost 1 base, and 5 bases stayed unmatched. This CDR3 reads CSASLGDRGNTEAFF. CDR3 coding DNA: TGCAGTGCTAGCCTCGGGGACAGGGGGAACACTGAAGCTTTCTTT.

The CDR3 sequence: CSAQRGSDPYYGYTF. CDR3 DNA: TGCAGTGCTCAACGGGGCTCCGACCCCTACTATGGCTACACCTTC. The chain carries TRBV20-1 and TRBJ1-2, with D perhaps matching TRBD1 (5 bases). The CDR3 has 15 amino acids. Trimming shortened V by 5 bases and J by 3 bases, and 19 bases separated the two germline ends. CDR1 and CDR2 from the germline V gene are DFQATT and SNEGSKA (reference sequence).